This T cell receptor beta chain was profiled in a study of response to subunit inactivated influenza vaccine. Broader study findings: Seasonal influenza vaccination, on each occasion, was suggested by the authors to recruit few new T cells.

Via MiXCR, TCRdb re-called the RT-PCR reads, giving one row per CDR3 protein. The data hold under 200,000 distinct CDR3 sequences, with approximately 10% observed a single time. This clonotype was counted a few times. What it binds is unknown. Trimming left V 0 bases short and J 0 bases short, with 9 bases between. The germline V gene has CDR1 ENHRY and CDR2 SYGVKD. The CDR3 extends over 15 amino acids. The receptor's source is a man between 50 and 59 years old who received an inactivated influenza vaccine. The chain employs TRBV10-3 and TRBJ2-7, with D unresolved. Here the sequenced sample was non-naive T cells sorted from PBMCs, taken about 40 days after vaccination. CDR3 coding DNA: TGTGCCATCAGTGAGTCAAGATTGGACTCCTACGAGCAGTACTTC. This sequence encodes CAISESRLDSYEQYF.